The 22 T cell receptor beta chains given below trace back to one sample, sequenced in a study of identical twins (dated by TCRdb to the mid-2010s). Libraries were made using 5' RACE. Reads for this sample came from an Illumina HiSeq 2000. The public reads were reprocessed in TCRdb via fastp at Q25 and MiXCR, keeping in-frame beta chains. CDR3 protein sequences are deduplicated, and each keeps its most common genes and DNA. For this sample the table gives around 1.7 million distinct CDR3 sequences, of which under 35% were detected only once. The top ten clones comprise more than 0.25% of the sample. Sequencing was carried out using cord blood. The receptor set was obtained from a newborn girl in good health.

This clonotype was seen more than once but under ten times. This rearrangement joins TRBV29-1 to TRBJ2-1, with 10 bases fitting TRBD2. CDR3 size: 15 residues. The germline V gene encodes CDR1 SQVTM and CDR2 ANQGSEA. V gave up 7 bases and J gave up 7 bases; unmatched junction bases: 13. The CDR3 region has the DNA TGCAGCGCACGGGGCCTAGCGGGAGATGGGAATGAGCAGTTCTTC. Its protein product is CSARGLAGDGNEQFF.

V is TRBV5-1 and J is TRBJ1-3, with 8 bases fitting TRBD1. J was trimmed by 8 bases and V by 1 base; bases with no gene match: 5. The CDR3 is made up of 14 amino acids. The germline V gene encodes CDR1 SGHRS and CDR2 YFSETQ. CDR3 in amino acids: CASSLQGAKDTIYF. The DNA of the CDR3 is TGCGCCAGCAGCTTGCAGGGGGCGAAGGACACCATATATTTT.

About this clonotype: It may be a read error: a sequence one base away is much more abundant. This chain joins TRBV29-1 and TRBJ2-1, with TRBD2 matching over 16 bases. The germline V gene encodes CDR1 SQVTM and CDR2 ANQGSEA. The CDR3 contains 15 residues. The CDR3: CGVEGTSGRANEQFF. Here the CDR3 DNA reads TGCGGCGTTGAAGGGACTAGCGGGAGGGCCAATGAGCAGTTCTTC.

Only a few counts were recorded for this clonotype. The chain is built from TRBV7-2 and TRBJ2-3; D remains unclear. Germline V gene lookup returns CDR1 SGHTA and CDR2 FQGNSA. There are 16 residues in the CDR3. V was cut by 1 base and J by 4 bases, with 15 bases left in between. CDR3 amino acids: CASSLVGGRKSDTQYF. The CDR3 nucleotides read TGTGCCAGCAGCTTAGTAGGCGGTAGAAAGTCAGATACGCAGTATTTT.

This clonotype was recorded a few times. The chain links TRBV4-1 to TRBJ2-5; maybe TRBD1 (6 bases). The V end lost 0 bases, the J end lost 2 bases, and 16 bases lay between the germline ends. This CDR3 has 17 residues. Germline V gives CDR1 MGHRA, CDR2 YSYEKL. This CDR3 is CASSQDHPGVPQETQYF. The CDR3 DNA is TGCGCCAGCAGCCAAGATCATCCAGGGGTCCCACAAGAGACCCAGTACTTC.

The chain recombines TRBV5-6 with TRBJ1-2, with TRBD1 as a possible D gene (5 bases). The CDR3 covers 14 residues. V shed 4 bases and J shed 3 bases, with 13 bases lying between them. Germline V gene data show CDR1 as SGHDT and CDR2 as YYEEEE. DNA for the CDR3: TGTGCCAGCAGCGAACCTACAGGATACTATGGCTACACCTTC. It is translated as CASSEPTGYYGYTF.

This clonotype has just a few counts. The rearrangement joins TRBV27 to TRBJ2-5, with 9 bases aligning to TRBD2. The CDR3 spans 17 residues. V shed 2 bases and J 4 bases; nucleotides not matched to a gene: 11. The germline V gene has CDR1 MNHEY and CDR2 SMNVEV (reference sequence). The CDR3 here is CASSLPFQREVGETQYF. CDR3 bases: TGTGCCAGCAGTTTACCCTTCCAGCGGGAGGTTGGAGAGACCCAGTACTTC.

Only a few counts were recorded for this clonotype. CDR3 nucleotides: TGCAGTGCTAGAGTACTAGGCCAGCGGGCCTACGAGCAGTACTTC. Translation: CSARVLGQRAYEQYF. V and J are TRBV20-1 and TRBJ2-7; a possible D gene is TRBD2 (6 bases). The CDR3 contains 15 residues. Per germline, CDR1 DFQATT and CDR2 SNEGSKA (reference sequence). Trimming pared 1 base from V and 2 bases from J, leaving 15 bases between.

This sequence joins TRBV20-1 and TRBJ1-4; 9 bases are shared with TRBD1. CDR3 length: 15 residues. V shed 2 bases and J 7 bases; nucleotides not matched to a gene: 8. Germline values: CDR1 DFQATT, CDR2 SNEGSKA (reference sequence). The CDR3 loop reads CSARRPGTGSEKLFF. In DNA, the CDR3 is TGCAGTGCTAGACGGCCCGGGACAGGGAGTGAAAAACTGTTTTTT.

The genes are TRBV13 and TRBJ2-2; possibly TRBD2 for D (7 bases). CDR1 and CDR2 from the germline V gene are PRHDT and FYEKMQ (reference sequence). V was trimmed by 10 bases and J by 9 bases, leaving 24 bases between them. The CDR3 has 15 amino acids. The chain's CDR3 is CATNHAPGEGRELFF. The CDR3 DNA is TGTGCCACAAACCATGCGCCAGGGGAGGGTCGGGAGCTGTTTTTT.

The rearrangement links TRBV6-5 to TRBJ1-1; D ambiguous. V gave up 8 bases and J gave up 1 base, with 8 bases separating them. Germline-derived CDR1 and CDR2 are MNHEY and SVGAGI. The CDR3 totals 12 residues. The CDR3 loop reads CASQGWNTEAFF. CDR3 DNA: TGTGCCAGCCAAGGATGGAACACTGAAGCTTTCTTT.

The V and J genes are TRBV4-2 and TRBJ2-3, with TRBD2 identical over 9 bases. Germline values: CDR1 LGHNA, CDR2 YNFKEQ. V shed 1 base and J 2 bases; nucleotides not matched to a gene: 4. The CDR3 contains 16 residues. The CDR3 spells CASSQAIAGATDTQYF. For the CDR3, the DNA is TGTGCCAGCAGCCAAGCGATAGCGGGGGCCACAGATACGCAGTATTTT.

This clonotype turned up a few times. The rearrangement joins TRBV7-9 to TRBJ1-4; no clear D. The V gene lost 1 base and the J gene lost 0 bases, with 15 bases spanning the gap. Germline V gives CDR1 SEHNR, CDR2 FQNEAQ (reference sequence). The CDR3 consists of 18 residues. The CDR3 bases are TGTGCCAGCAGCTTAGGGGGTCTGTCAGTTGCAACTAATGAAAAACTGTTTTTT. Translation gives CASSLGGLSVATNEKLFF.

The chain uses TRBV20-1 and TRBJ2-7; a weak D match, TRBD1 (5 bases). The CDR3 consists of 14 residues. Germline V lookup: CDR1 DFQATT, CDR2 SNEGSKA (reference sequence). The V gene lost 0 bases and the J gene lost 5 bases, with 14 bases spanning the gap. The CDR3 sequence is CSAREIPDTNEQYF. The CDR3 nucleotides read TGCAGTGCTAGAGAGATCCCGGACACCAACGAGCAGTACTTC.

J is TRBJ1-5 and V is TRBV6-8; D is undetermined. V was pared by 3 bases and J by 0 bases, with 15 bases between. The CDR3 consists of 17 residues. Germline loops: CDR1 MNHGY, CDR2 SAAAGT. CDR3 nucleotide sequence: TGTGCCAGCAGTTATGGGGTTTGGGGATATAGCAATCAGCCCCAGCATTTT. Encoded protein: CASSYGVWGYSNQPQHF.

This clonotype was seen repeatedly, ten times or more. The genes are TRBV10-3 and TRBJ1-5; 7 positions match TRBD1. V lost 2 bases and J lost 5; bases outside the gene matches: 9. Germline V gene sequence: CDR1 ENHRY, CDR2 SYGVKD. The CDR3 is 16 residues long. The CDR3, as DNA: TGTGCCATCAGTGAGCGGTTTATAACAGGGGATCAGCCCCAGCATTTT. This sequence encodes CAISERFITGDQPQHF.

This clonotype has only a few counts. The genes are TRBV20-1 and TRBJ1-4; D unclear. Trimming left V 4 bases short and J 8 bases short, with 17 bases between. The CDR3 totals 14 residues. Looked up from germline, CDR1 is DFQATT and CDR2 is SNEGSKA (reference sequence). The CDR3 DNA follows: TGCAGTGCTATTCCGGGGAACCTTAACGAAAAACTGTTTTTT. This codes for CSAIPGNLNEKLFF.

This chain uses TRBV5-1 with TRBJ1-4; D remains unclear. V lost 4 bases and J lost 6, with 13 bases in between. Looked up from germline, CDR1 is SGHRS and CDR2 is YFSETQ. The CDR3 runs 14 residues. CDR3: CASSTDGVDEKLFF. In nucleotides, the CDR3 is TGCGCCAGCAGCACCGATGGGGTAGATGAAAAACTGTTTTTT.

V and J are TRBV13 and TRBJ1-3, with unresolved D. V gave up 5 bases and J gave up 3 bases, with 11 bases separating them. CDR1 is PRHDT and CDR2 is FYEKMQ in the germline V gene (reference sequence). The CDR3 runs 14 residues. The CDR3 region has the DNA TGTGCCAGCAGCCCCGACGTACGTGGAAACACCATATATTTT. Protein sequence: CASSPDVRGNTIYF.

The chain carries TRBV20-1 and TRBJ1-5; TRBD1 aligns across 7 bases. The CDR3 covers 17 residues. Losses at the gene ends were 1 base for V and 5 bases for J; bases not matched to a gene: 14. CDR1 and CDR2 (germline): DFQATT, SNEGSKA (reference sequence). The DNA of the CDR3 is TGCAGTGCTAGAGGCACCCCCCGGACAGGACCTTATCAGCCCCAGCATTTT. Amino acid sequence: CSARGTPRTGPYQPQHF.

The CDR3 bases are TGTGCCAGCGCCGGGGGACGGACCAACACTGAAGCTTTCTTT. This translates into CASAGGRTNTEAFF. This sequence joins TRBV6-1 and TRBJ1-1, with D maybe TRBD1 (5 bases). Germline V gene lookup returns CDR1 MNHNS and CDR2 SASEGT. The CDR3 length is 14 residues. Between the trimmed V and J ends, which lost 8 bases and 2 bases, there was a span of 15 bases.

In this sample, this clonotype turned up a few times. The V gene is TRBV4-1, the J gene TRBJ2-3, with D possibly being TRBD1 or TRBD2 (5 bases each). V lost 2 bases and J lost 4, with 13 bases in between. The CDR3 totals 15 residues. The germline gives CDR1 MGHRA, CDR2 YSYEKL. The CDR3 here is CASSQNSLGADTQYF. As DNA, the CDR3 is TGCGCCAGCAGCCAAAATAGCCTGGGGGCAGATACGCAGTATTTT.